The text below deals with one T cell receptor (beta chain). The data originate from a study of blood T cell repertoires in COVID-19. Study information: COVID-19 samples collected from the United States, Italy and Spain covered acute and convalescent phases. T cells, B-cell-depleted T cells, or PBMCs provided the cDNA or gDNA that served as material.

How the authors handled the data: Reference gene primer amplification yielded estimated nucleated cell counts. Measured with immunoSEQ multiplex PCR; TCRdb has only the in-frame clones, and not every one. V, J and clone size reflect that table, while D and trimming were determined from the DNA. Of hundreds of thousands of clones in the sample, around 88% are singletons; the top ten hold roughly 4%. J was trimmed by 9 bases and V by 3 bases; bases with no gene match: 15. The CDR3 contains 16 residues. Germline lookup yields CDR1 ENHRY and CDR2 SYGVKD. The chain links TRBV10-3 to TRBJ1-1; 8 nucleotides agree with TRBD1. The sequencing input was peripheral blood. This receptor was taken from a woman in her 30s with acute or convalescent COVID-19. The CDR3 sequence: CAISEAPRDRSRKAFF. As DNA, the CDR3 is TGTGCCATCAGTGAAGCTCCTAGGGACAGGTCCCGTAAAGCTTTCTTT.